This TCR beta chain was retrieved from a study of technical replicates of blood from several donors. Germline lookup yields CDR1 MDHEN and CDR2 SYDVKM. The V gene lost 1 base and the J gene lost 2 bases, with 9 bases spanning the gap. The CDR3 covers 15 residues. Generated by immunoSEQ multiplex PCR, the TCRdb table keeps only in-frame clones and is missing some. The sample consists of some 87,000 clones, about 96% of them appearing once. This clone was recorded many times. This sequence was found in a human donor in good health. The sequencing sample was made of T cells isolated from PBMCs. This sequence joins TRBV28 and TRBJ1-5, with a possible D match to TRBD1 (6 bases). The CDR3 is CASSLLQGGNQPQHF. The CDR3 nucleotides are TGTGCCAGCAGTTTATTACAGGGTGGCAATCAGCCCCAGCATTTT.